This entry features one TCR beta chain sequence. The record originates from a study of monozygotic twins with inflammatory bowel disease. UMIs were attached via template switching, each with a 6-nucleotide sample barcode. After re-calling the 5' RACE reads, TCRdb lists one entry per CDR3 protein, DNA absent. The sample's table shows about 330,000 distinct CDR3 sequences. This CDR3 region has 19 residues. Germline assignment: CDR1 MDHEN and CDR2 SYDVKM. The sequence was obtained from a human donor with ulcerative colitis or Crohn's disease, or a healthy co-twin of an affected twin (not recorded which). This chain joins TRBV28 and TRBJ2-2; the D call from TCRdb, TRBD2, cannot be confirmed without DNA. Sequencing was carried out using blood. The CDR3 spells CASSFSLAGDLVNTGELFF. Filled out from reference TRBV28 and TRBJ2-2, the complete variable domain reads DVKVTQSSRYLVKRTGEKVFLECVQDMDHENMFWYRQDPGLGLRLIYFSYDVKMKEKGDIPEGYSVSREKKERFSLILESASTNQTSMYLCASSFSLAGDLVNTGELFFGEGSRLTVL.